This T cell receptor (beta chain) appears in the sequencing data of a study of PD-1 blockade in classical Hodgkin lymphoma. Time point meaning: cycle 4 day 1 (C4D1), after about 6 weeks of nivolumab. The patients all showed relapse after autologous stem cell transplantation, while their brentuximab vedotin exposure varied. Responses achieved at best were complete response, partial response or progressive disease. The protocol was immunoSEQ multiplex PCR, while the TCRdb copy is restricted to in-frame clones and leaves out a portion. The table records some 110,000 clones, 89% of them present only once. The CDR3 length is 14 residues. Germline loops: CDR1 SGDLS, CDR2 YYNGEE. Trimming left V 6 bases short and J 0 bases short, with 12 bases between.

V usage is TRBV9 and J usage is TRBJ1-2; no firm D call. This clonotype was obtained from a human donor with classical Hodgkin lymphoma. The sequencing used peripheral blood mononuclear cells (PBMCs), collected before the fourth cycle of nivolumab. The CDR3 coding sequence is TGTGCCAGCACTTCAGGAGGTCCTAACTATGGCTACACCTTC. Encoded protein: CASTSGGPNYGYTF.